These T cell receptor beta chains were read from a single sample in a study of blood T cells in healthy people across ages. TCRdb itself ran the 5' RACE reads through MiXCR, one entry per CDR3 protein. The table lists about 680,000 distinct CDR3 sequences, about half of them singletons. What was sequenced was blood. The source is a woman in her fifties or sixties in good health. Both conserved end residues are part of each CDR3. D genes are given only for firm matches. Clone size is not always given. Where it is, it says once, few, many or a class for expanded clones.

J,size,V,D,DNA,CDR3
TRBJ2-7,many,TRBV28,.,TGTGCCAGCAGCTTACAATACGAGCAGTACTTC,CASSLQYEQYF
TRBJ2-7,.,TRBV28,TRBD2,TGTGCCAGCAGTCCGAAACTAGCGGGAGGGGGAAATGAGCAGTACTTC,CASSPKLAGGGNEQYF
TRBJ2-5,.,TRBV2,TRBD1,TGTGCCAGCAGCGACAGGGGGAACGGGGAGACCCAGTACTTC,CASSDRGNGETQYF
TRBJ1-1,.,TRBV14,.,TGTGCCAGCAGTCTTGGGGAAGCTTTCTTT,CASSLGEAFF
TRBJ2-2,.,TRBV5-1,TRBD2,TGCGCCAGCAGCAATAGCGGGAGTTATACCGGGGAGCTGTTTTTT,CASSNSGSYTGELFF
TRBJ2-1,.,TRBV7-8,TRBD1,TGTGCCAGCACCGGACAGGGGATACTTTACAATGAGCAGTTCTTC,CASTGQGILYNEQFF
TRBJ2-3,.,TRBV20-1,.,TGCAGTCCAGACCCGGGTACAGATACGCAGTATTTT,CSPDPGTDTQYF
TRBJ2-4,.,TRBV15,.,TGTGCCACCGGGAATACACAGGGCCGCCTAGCCAAAAACATTCAGTACTTC,CATGNTQGRLAKNIQYF
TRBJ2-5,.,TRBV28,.,TGTGCCAGCAGTTTACAGGACCACCTCCAAGAGACCCAGTACTTC,CASSLQDHLQETQYF
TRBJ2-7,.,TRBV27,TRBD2,TGTGCCAGCAGCATTACGCGGCTAGCGGGGCCAGAGCAGTACTTC,CASSITRLAGPEQYF
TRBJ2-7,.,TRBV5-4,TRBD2,TGTGCCAGCAGCACCCGGGGACTAGCGGGAGTCGAGCAGTACTTC,CASSTRGLAGVEQYF
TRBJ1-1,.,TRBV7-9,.,TGTGCCAGCAGCCCACCATATTCAGGGGCGGGCACTGAAGCTTTCTTT,CASSPPYSGAGTEAFF
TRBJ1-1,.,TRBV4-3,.,TGCGCCAGCAGCCAAGAGGGGGACACTGAAGCTTTCTTT,CASSQEGDTEAFF
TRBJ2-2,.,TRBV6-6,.,TGTGCCAGCAGAGCATCGGGACAGAACACCGGGGAGCTGTTTTTT,CASRASGQNTGELFF
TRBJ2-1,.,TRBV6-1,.,TGTGCCAGCAAAGGGTACAATGAGCAGTTCTTC,CASKGYNEQFF
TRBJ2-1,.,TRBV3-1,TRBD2,TGTGCCAGCAGATCGGGACTACGCTCCTACAATGAGCAGTTCTTC,CASRSGLRSYNEQFF
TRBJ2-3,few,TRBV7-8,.,TGTGCCAGCAGCTTAGAATACGCGGTACATCGCGATACGCAGTATTTT,CASSLEYAVHRDTQYF